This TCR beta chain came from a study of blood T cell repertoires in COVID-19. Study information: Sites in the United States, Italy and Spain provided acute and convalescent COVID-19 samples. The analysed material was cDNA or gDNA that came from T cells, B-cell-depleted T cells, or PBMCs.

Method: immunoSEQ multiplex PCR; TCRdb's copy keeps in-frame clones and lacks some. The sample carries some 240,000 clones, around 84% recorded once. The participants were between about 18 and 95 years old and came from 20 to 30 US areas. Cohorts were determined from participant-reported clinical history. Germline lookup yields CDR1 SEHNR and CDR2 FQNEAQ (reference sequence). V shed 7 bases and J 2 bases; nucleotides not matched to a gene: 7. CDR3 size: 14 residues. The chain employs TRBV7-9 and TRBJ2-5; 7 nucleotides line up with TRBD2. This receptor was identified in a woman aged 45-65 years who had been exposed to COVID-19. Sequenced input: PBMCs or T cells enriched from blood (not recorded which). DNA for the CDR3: TGTGCCAGCACCATGGGGGGACTACAAGAGACCCAGTACTTC. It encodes CASTMGGLQETQYF.